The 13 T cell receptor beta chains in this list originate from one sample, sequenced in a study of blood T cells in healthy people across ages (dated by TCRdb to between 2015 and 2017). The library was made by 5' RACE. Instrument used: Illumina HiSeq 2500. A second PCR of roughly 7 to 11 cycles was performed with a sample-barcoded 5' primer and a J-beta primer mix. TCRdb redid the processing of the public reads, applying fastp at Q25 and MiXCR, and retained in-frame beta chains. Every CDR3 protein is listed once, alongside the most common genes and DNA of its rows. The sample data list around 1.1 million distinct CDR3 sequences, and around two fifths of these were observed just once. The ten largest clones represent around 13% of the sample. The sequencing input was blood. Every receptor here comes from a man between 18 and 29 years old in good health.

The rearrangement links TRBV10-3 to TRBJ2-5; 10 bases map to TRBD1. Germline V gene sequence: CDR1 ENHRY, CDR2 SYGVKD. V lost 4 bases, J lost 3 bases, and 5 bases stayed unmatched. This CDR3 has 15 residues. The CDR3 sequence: CAISGGTGAKETQYF. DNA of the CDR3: TGTGCCATCAGTGGGGGGACAGGGGCAAAAGAGACCCAGTACTTC.

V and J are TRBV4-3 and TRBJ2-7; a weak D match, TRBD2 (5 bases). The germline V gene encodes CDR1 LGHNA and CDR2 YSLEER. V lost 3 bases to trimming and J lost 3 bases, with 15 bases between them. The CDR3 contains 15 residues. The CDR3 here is CASSQAGHPSYEQYF. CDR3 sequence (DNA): TGCGCCAGCAGCCAGGCGGGCCATCCGAGCTACGAGCAGTACTTC.

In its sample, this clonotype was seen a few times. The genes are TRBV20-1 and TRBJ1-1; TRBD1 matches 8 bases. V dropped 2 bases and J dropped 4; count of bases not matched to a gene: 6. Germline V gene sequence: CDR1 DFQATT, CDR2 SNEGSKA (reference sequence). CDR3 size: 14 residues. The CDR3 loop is CSARRQGTTTEAFF. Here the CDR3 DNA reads TGCAGTGCTAGAAGACAGGGGACGACCACTGAAGCTTTCTTT.

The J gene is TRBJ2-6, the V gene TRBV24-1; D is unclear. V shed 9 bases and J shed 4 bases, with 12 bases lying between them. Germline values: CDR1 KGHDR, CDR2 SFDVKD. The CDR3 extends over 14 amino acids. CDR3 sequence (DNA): TGTGCCACCGCCCCAAGATCCGGGGCCAACGTCCTGACTTTC. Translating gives CATAPRSGANVLTF.

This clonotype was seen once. CDR3 in amino acids: CSARKTNTGELFF. CDR3 nucleotide sequence: TGCAGTGCTAGAAAGACAAACACCGGGGAGCTGTTTTTT. V gene TRBV20-1 combines with J gene TRBJ2-2; D unclear. Deletions cut 2 bases from V and 2 bases from J, with 6 bases between. The CDR3 is 13 amino acids. Germline CDR1 and CDR2: DFQATT and SNEGSKA (reference sequence).

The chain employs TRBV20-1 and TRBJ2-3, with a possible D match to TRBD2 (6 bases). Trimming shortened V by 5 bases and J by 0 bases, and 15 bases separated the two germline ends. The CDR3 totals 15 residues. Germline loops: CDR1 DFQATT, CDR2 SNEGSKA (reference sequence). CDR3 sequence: CSASTGTDSTDTQYF. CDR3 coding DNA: TGCAGTGCTTCGACCGGGACTGATAGCACAGATACGCAGTATTTT.

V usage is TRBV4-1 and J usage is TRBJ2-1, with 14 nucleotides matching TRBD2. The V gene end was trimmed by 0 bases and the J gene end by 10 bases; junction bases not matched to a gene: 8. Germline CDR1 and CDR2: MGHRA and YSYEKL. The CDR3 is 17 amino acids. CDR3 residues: CASSQEPAGLAGVEQFF. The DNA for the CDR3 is TGCGCCAGCAGCCAAGAGCCCGCGGGACTAGCGGGAGTCGAGCAGTTCTTC.

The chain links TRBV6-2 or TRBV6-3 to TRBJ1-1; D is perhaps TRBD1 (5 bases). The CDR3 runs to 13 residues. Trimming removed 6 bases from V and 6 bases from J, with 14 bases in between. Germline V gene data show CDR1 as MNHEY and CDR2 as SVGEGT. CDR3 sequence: CASSSQVNAEAFF. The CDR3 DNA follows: TGTGCCAGCAGCTCACAGGTTAACGCTGAAGCTTTCTTT.

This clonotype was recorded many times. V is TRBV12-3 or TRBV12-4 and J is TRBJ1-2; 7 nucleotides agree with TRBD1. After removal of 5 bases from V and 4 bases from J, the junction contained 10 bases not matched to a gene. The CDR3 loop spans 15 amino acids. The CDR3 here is CASSLVDRPFYGYTF. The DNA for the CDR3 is TGTGCCAGCAGTCTCGTGGACAGGCCTTTCTATGGCTACACCTTC.

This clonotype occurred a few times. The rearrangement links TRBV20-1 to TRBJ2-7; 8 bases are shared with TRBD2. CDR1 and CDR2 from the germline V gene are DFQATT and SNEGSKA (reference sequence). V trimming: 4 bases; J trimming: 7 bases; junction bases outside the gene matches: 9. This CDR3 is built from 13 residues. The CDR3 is CSAKASGGGEQYF. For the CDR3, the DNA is TGCAGTGCTAAAGCGAGCGGGGGAGGAGAGCAGTACTTC.

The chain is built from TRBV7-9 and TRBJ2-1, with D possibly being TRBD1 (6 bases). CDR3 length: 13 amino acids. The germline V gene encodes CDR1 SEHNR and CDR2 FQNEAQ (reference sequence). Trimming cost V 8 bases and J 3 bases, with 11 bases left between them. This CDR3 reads CASSKGGYNEQFF. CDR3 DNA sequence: TGTGCCAGCTCGAAAGGGGGCTACAATGAGCAGTTCTTC.

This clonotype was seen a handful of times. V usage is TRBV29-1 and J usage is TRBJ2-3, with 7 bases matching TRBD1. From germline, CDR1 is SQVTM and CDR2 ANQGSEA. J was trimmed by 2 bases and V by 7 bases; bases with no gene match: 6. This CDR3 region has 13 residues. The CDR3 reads CSDRQGPTDTQYF. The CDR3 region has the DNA TGCAGCGACCGACAGGGCCCCACAGATACGCAGTATTTT.

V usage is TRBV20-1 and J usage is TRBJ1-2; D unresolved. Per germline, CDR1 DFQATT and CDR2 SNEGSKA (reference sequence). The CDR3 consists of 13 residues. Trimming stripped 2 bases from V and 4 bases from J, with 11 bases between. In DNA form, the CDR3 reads TGCAGTGCTAGATGGTCGGACCTCTATGGCTACACCTTC. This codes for CSARWSDLYGYTF.